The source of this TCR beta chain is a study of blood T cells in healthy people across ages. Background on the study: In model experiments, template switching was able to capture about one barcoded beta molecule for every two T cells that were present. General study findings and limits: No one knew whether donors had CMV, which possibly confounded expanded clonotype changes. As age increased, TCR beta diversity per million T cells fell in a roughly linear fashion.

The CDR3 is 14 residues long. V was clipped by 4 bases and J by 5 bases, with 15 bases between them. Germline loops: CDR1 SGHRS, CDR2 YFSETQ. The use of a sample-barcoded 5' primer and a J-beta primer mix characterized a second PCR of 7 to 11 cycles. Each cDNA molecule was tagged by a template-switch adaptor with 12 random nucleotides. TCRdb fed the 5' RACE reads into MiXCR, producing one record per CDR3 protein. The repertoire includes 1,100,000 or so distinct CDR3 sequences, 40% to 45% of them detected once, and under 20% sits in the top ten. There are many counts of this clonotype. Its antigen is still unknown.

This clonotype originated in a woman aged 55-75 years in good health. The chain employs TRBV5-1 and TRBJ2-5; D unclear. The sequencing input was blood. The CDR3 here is CASSPDGSWETQYF. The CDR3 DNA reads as TGCGCCAGCAGCCCGGACGGATCCTGGGAGACCCAGTACTTC. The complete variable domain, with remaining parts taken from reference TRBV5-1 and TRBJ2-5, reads KAGVTQTPRYLIKTRGQQVTLSCSPISGHRSVSWYQQTPGQGLQFLFEYFSETQRNKGNFPGRFSGRQFSNSRSEMNVSTLELGDSALYLCASSPDGSWETQYFGPGTRLLVL.